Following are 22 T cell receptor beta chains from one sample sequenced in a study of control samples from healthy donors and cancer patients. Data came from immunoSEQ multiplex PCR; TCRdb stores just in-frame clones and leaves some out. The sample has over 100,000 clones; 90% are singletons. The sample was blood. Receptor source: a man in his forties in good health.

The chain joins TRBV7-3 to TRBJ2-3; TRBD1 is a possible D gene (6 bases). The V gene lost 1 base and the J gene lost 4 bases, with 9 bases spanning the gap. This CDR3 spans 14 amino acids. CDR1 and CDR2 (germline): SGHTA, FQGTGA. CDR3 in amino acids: CASSLMGAADTQYF. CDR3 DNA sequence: TGTGCCAGCAGCTTAATGGGGGCTGCAGATACGCAGTATTTT.

CDR3 sequence: CATSDFGDTQYF. Written as DNA, the CDR3 is TGTGCCACCAGTGATTTTGGGGATACGCAGTATTTT. This sequence joins TRBV24-1 and TRBJ2-3; D call uncertain. CDR3 length equals 12 residues. The germline CDR1 and CDR2 sequences are KGHDR and SFDVKD. The V gene lost 1 base and the J gene lost 6 bases, with 4 bases spanning the gap.

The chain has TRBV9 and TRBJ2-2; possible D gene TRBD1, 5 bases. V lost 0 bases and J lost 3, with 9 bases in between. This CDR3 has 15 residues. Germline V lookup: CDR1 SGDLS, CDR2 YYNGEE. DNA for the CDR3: TGTGCCAGCAGCGTAGGCAGACAGTACACCGGGGAGCTGTTTTTT. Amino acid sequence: CASSVGRQYTGELFF. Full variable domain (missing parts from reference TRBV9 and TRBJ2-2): DSGVTQTPKHLITATGQRVTLRCSPRSGDLSVYWYQQSLDQGLQFLIQYYNGEERAKGNILERFSAQQFPDLHSELNLSSLELGDSALYFCASSVGRQYTGELFFGEGSRLTVL.

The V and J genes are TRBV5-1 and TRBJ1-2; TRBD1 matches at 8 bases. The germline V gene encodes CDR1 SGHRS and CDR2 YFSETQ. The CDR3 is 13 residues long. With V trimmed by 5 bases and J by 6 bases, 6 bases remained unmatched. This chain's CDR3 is CASRIGQGDGYTF. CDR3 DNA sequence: TGCGCCAGCAGGATAGGACAGGGTGATGGCTACACCTTC.

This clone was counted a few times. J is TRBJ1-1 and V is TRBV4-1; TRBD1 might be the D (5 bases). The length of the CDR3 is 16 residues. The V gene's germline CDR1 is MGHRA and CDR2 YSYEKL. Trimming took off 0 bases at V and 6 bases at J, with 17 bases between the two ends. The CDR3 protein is CASSQEGKRGWAEAFF. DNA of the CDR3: TGCGCCAGCAGCCAAGAAGGGAAGAGGGGTTGGGCTGAAGCTTTCTTT.

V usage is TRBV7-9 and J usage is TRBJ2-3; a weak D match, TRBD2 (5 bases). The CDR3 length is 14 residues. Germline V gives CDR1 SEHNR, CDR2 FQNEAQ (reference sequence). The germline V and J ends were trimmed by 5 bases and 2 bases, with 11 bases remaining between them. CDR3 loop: CASSPAGDTDTQYF. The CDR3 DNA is TGTGCCAGCAGCCCCGCCGGGGACACAGATACGCAGTATTTT.

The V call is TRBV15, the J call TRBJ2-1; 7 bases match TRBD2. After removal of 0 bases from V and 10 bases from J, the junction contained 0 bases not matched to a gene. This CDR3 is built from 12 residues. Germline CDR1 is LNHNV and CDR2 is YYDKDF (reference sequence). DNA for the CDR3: TGTGCCACCAGCAGAGAACTAGCGGAGCAGTTCTTC. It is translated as CATSRELAEQFF. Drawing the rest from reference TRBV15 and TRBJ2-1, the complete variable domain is DAMVIQNPRYQVTQFGKPVTLSCSQTLNHNVMYWYQQKSSQAPKLLFHYYDKDFNNEADTPDNFQSRRPNTSFCFLDIRSPGLGDTAMYLCATSRELAEQFFGPGTRLTVL.

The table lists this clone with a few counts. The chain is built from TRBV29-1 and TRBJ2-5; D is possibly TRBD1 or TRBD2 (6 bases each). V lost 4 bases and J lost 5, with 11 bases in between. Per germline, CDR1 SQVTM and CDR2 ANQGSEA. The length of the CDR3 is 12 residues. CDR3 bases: TGCAGCGTTGGGGGGGCTAGGGAGACCCAGTACTTC. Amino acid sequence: CSVGGARETQYF.

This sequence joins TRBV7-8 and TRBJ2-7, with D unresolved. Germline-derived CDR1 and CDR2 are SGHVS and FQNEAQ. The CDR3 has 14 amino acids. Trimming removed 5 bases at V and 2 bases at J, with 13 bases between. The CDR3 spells CASSPSPGPYEQYF. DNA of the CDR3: TGTGCCAGCAGCCCGTCTCCTGGGCCCTACGAGCAGTACTTC.

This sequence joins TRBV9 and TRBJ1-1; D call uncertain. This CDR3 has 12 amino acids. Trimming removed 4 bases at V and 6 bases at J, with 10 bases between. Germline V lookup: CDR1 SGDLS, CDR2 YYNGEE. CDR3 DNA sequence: TGTGCCAGCAGCCCCCTCTTCGCTGAAGCTTTCTTT. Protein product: CASSPLFAEAFF. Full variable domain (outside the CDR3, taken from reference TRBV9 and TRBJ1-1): DSGVTQTPKHLITATGQRVTLRCSPRSGDLSVYWYQQSLDQGLQFLIQYYNGEERAKGNILERFSAQQFPDLHSELNLSSLELGDSALYFCASSPLFAEAFFGQGTRLTVV.

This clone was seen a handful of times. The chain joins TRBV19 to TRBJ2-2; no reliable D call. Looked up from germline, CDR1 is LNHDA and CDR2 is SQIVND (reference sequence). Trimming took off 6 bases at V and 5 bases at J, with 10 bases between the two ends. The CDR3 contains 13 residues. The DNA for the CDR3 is TGTGCCAGTAGCAAAATTCGGACCGGGGAGCTGTTTTTT. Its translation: CASSKIRTGELFF.

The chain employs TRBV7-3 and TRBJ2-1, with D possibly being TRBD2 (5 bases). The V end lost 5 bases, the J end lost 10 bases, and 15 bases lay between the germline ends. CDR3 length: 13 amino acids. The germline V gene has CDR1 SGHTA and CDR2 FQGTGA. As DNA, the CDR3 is TGTGCCAGCAGCGTAGAGTCCACTAGGGAGCAGTTCTTC. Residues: CASSVESTREQFF. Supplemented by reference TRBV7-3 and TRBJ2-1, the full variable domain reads GAGVSQTPSNKVTEKGKYVELRCDPISGHTALYWYRQSLGQGPEFLIYFQGTGAADDSGLPNDRFFAVRPEGSVSTLKIQRTERGDSAVYLCASSVESTREQFFGPGTRLTVL.

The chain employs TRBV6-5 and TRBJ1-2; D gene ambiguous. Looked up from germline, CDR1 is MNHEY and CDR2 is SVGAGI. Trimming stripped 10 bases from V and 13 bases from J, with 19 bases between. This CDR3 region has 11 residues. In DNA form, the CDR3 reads TGTGCCACCACGGGCCCTAGCTCGTCCACCTTC. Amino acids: CATTGPSSSTF.

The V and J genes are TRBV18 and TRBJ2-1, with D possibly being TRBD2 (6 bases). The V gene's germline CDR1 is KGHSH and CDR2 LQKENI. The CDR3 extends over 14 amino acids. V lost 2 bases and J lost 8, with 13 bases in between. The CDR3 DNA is TGTGCCAGCTCACCAGCCGGGAGTGGAGATGAGCAGTTCTTC. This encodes CASSPAGSGDEQFF.

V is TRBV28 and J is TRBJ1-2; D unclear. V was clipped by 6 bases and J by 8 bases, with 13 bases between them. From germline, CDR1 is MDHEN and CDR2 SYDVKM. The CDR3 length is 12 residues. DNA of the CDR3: TGTGCCAGCAGCCGAGACCCGCAAGGCTACACCTTC. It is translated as CASSRDPQGYTF.

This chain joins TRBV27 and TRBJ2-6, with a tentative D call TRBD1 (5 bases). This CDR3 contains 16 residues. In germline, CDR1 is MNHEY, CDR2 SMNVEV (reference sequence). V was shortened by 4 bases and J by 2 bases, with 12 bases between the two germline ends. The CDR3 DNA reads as TGTGCCAGCAGTTCGACAGCTCTTGCTGGGGCCAACGTCCTGACTTTC. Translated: CASSSTALAGANVLTF.

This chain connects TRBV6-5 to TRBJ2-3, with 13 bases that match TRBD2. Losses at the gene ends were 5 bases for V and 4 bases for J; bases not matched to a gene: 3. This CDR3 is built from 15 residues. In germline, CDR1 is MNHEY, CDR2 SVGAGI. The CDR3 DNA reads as TGTGCCAGCAGTATCACTAGCGGGGGGGCAGATACGCAGTATTTT. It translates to CASSITSGGADTQYF.

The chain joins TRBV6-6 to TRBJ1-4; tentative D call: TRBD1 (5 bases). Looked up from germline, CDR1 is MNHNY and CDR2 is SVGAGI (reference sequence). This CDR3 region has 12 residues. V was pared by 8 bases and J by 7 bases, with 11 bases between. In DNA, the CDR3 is TGTGCCAGCCGGGGGGAAGGTGAAAAACTGTTTTTT. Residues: CASRGEGEKLFF.

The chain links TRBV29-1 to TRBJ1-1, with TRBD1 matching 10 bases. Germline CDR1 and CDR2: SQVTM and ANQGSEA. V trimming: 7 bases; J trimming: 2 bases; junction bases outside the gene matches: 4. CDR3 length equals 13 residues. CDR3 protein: CSAPTGGNTEAFF. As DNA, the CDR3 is TGCAGCGCCCCGACAGGGGGCAACACTGAAGCTTTCTTT.

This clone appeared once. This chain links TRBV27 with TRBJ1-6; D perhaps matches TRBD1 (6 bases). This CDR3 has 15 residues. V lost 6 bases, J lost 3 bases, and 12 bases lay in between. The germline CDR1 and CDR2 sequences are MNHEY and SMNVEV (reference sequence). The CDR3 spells CASRGETGYNSPLHF. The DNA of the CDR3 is TGTGCCAGCAGGGGAGAGACAGGCTATAATTCACCCCTCCACTTT.

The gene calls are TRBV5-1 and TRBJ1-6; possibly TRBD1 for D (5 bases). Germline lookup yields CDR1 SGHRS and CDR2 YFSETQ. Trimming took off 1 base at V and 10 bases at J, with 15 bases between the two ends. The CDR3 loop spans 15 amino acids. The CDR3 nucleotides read TGCGCCAGCAGCTTGTCTCCCGTTGGGGGATCACCCCTCCACTTT. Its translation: CASSLSPVGGSPLHF.

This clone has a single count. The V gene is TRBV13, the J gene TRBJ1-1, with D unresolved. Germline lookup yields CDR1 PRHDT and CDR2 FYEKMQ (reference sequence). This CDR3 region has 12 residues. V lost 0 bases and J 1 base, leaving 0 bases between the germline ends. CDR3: CASSLGNTEAFF. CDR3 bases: TGTGCCAGCAGCTTAGGGAACACTGAAGCTTTCTTT.